This note documents a single T cell receptor (beta chain) sequence. This record comes from a study of cytomegalovirus exposure and HLA in healthy donors. Germline V lookup: CDR1 SGHAT, CDR2 FQNNGV. The V segment lost 3 bases and the J segment 6 bases; nucleotides outside the gene matches: 3. The CDR3 runs 15 residues. PCR amplification relied on 60 Vbeta primers (plus 13 Jbeta primers). Sequencing used immunoSEQ multiplex PCR; TCRdb keeps in-frame clones, though not all of them. The sample includes over 150,000 clones, 70% to 85% seen only once; the top ten take about 2%. The TCR sequence derives from a young man in good health and CMV-seronegative. The chain couples TRBV11-2 to TRBJ2-3; 13 bases line up with TRBD2. Sequencing was carried out using PBMCs. The CDR3 protein is CASSLTSGGHDTQYF. CDR3 bases: TGTGCCAGCAGCTTGACTAGCGGGGGGCACGATACGCAGTATTTT.